The TCR beta chain under discussion was sequenced for a study of beta chain features in type 1 diabetes. Points from the study as a whole: Unsettled here was the matter of whether HLA type influences TCRB rearrangement. Junctions at VDJ sites from type 1 diabetes patients had fewer insertions and more deletions.

It was one heparinised blood draw, averaging roughly 100 mL, that each donor gave. Purity above 95% was achieved in all sorted populations. Trimming shortened V by 5 bases and J by 5 bases, and 16 bases separated the two germline ends. Germline CDR1 is SGHTA and CDR2 is FQGNSA. This CDR3 contains 15 residues. Investigators reverse transcribed all isolated RNA, so they sequenced expressed TCRB transcripts. The method was immunoSEQ multiplex PCR; TCRdb's version includes in-frame clones alone and lacks a portion of them. The sample holds 310,000 or so clones, 11% seen once. This clone has only a few counts. Its antigen remains unknown.

V gene TRBV7-2 combines with J gene TRBJ2-1; D possibly corresponds to TRBD2 (5 bases). The clonotype originates from a woman aged 25 to 39 in good health. Sample: naive CD4+ T cells from blood. The CDR3 nucleotides read TGTGCCAGCAGCCTAAATGACCCGAGGGACAATGAGCAGTTCTTC. It codes for CASSLNDPRDNEQFF.